Below, 31 T cell receptor beta chains from the same sample are listed, as sequenced in a study of T cell changes during pregnancy in multiple sclerosis. Repertoires were generated with immunoSEQ multiplex PCR, while TCRdb's copy carries only in-frame clones and drops some. The table has 60,000 to 70,000 clones, around 92% seen once. This specimen consisted of peripheral blood, obtained in the second trimester of pregnancy. These receptors were collected from a female donor in good health, enrolled as a control in a pregnancy study.

The gene calls are TRBV9 and TRBJ2-5; 10 bases are a match to TRBD2. Trimming cost V 3 bases and J 5 bases; bases outside gene matches: 10. Germline CDR1 and CDR2: SGDLS and YYNGEE. The length of the CDR3 is 16 residues. In nucleotides, the CDR3 is TGTGCCAGCAGCGGGGGGACTAGCGTACGTGGGGAGACCCAGTACTTC. Translated, it gives CASSGGTSVRGETQYF.

The table lists this clone with a count of one. The CDR3 here is CASSLRGGAAPETQYF. The CDR3 DNA reads as TGTGCCAGCAGCTTAAGGGGAGGGGCGGCCCCGGAGACCCAGTACTTC. The chain recombines TRBV11-2 with TRBJ2-5, with TRBD2 identical over 7 bases. This CDR3 is 16 amino acids long. V lost 2 bases to trimming and J lost 5 bases; unmatched junction nucleotides: 11. The germline gives CDR1 SGHAT, CDR2 FQNNGV.

This rearrangement joins TRBV7-9 to TRBJ2-1; 7 nucleotides align to TRBD2. With 5 bases clipped from V and 8 bases from J, the junction kept 9 bases outside the gene matches. Germline assignment: CDR1 SEHNR and CDR2 FQNEAQ (reference sequence). This CDR3 comprises 14 residues. The CDR3 region is CASSPAGLYHEQFF. The CDR3 DNA reads as TGTGCCAGCAGCCCCGCGGGACTATACCATGAGCAGTTCTTC.

This rearrangement joins TRBV27 to TRBJ2-7; no definite D call. The germline CDR1 and CDR2 sequences are MNHEY and SMNVEV (reference sequence). The CDR3 covers 13 residues. Trimming cost V 6 bases and J 2 bases, with 11 bases left between them. CDR3 amino acids: CASSPRATYEQYF. The CDR3 nucleotides read TGTGCCAGCAGCCCGAGAGCAACCTACGAGCAGTACTTC.

The chain carries TRBV2 and TRBJ2-1; 9 positions match TRBD2. There are 16 residues in the CDR3. The germline CDR1 and CDR2 sequences are SNHLY and FYNNEI. Germline trimming cut 6 bases from V and 2 bases from J; bases unmatched to any gene: 8. As DNA, the CDR3 is TGTGCCAGCAGCCCGACTAGCGGAGACCCCTACAATGAGCAGTTCTTC. Translating gives CASSPTSGDPYNEQFF.

This chain connects TRBV19 to TRBJ2-4, with TRBD2 identical over 10 bases. Germline V gives CDR1 LNHDA, CDR2 SQIVND (reference sequence). Unmatched junction bases numbered 14, after V lost 6 bases and J lost 9 bases. This CDR3 region has 16 residues. CDR3: CASRGWRAGGPSIQYF. DNA for the CDR3: TGTGCCAGTAGAGGGTGGCGAGCGGGGGGGCCTAGCATTCAGTACTTC.

This rearrangement joins TRBV19 to TRBJ1-2, with D hard to call. CDR1 is LNHDA, CDR2 SQIVND, per germline (reference sequence). The CDR3 loop spans 12 amino acids. Deletions cut 5 bases from V and 4 bases from J, with 8 bases between. The DNA of the CDR3 is TGTGCCAGTAGTCCAGAGGCCTATGGCTACACCTTC. Amino acids: CASSPEAYGYTF. Variable domain in full (rest from reference TRBV19 and TRBJ1-2): DGGITQSPKYLFRKEGQNVTLSCEQNLNHDAMYWYRQDPGQGLRLIYYSQIVNDFQKGDIAEGYSVSREKKESFPLTVTSAQKNPTAFYLCASSPEAYGYTFGSGTRLTVV.

The chain is built from TRBV7-2 and TRBJ1-2, with D uncertain. Looked up from germline, CDR1 is SGHTA and CDR2 is FQGNSA. The CDR3 sequence is 14 residues long. Trimming cost V 5 bases and J 7 bases, with 17 bases left between them. In nucleotides, the CDR3 is TGTGCCAGCAGCGTCCCCTGGGGAGCCCTTGGCTACACCTTC. This gives the protein CASSVPWGALGYTF.

The chain combines TRBV9 with TRBJ2-1, with TRBD1 identical over 9 bases. CDR3 size: 14 residues. From germline, CDR1 is SGDLS and CDR2 YYNGEE. V shed 3 bases, J shed 5 bases, and the junction held 3 bases outside the gene matches. The CDR3 protein is CASSETGGDNEQFF. The CDR3 DNA sequence: TGTGCCAGCAGCGAGACAGGGGGAGACAATGAGCAGTTCTTC.

The chain recombines TRBV27 with TRBJ2-6; weak D call: TRBD1 (6 bases). The CDR3 runs 16 residues. The V and J ends lost 2 bases and 2 bases respectively, with 10 bases between them. Germline CDR1 reads MNHEY; CDR2 reads SMNVEV (reference sequence). The CDR3 spells CASSLNRVAGANVLTF. The CDR3 nucleotides read TGTGCCAGCAGTTTAAACAGGGTGGCTGGGGCCAACGTCCTGACTTTC.

This clone was counted once. The gene calls are TRBV5-1 and TRBJ2-7, with 7 bases aligning to TRBD2. CDR1 is SGHRS, CDR2 YFSETQ, per germline. This CDR3 spans 15 amino acids. V was clipped by 0 bases and J by 6 bases; unmatched bases: 9. This CDR3 reads CASSLAGSGLSEQYF. DNA of the CDR3: TGCGCCAGCAGCTTGGCGGGTAGCGGGCTCTCCGAGCAGTACTTC.

The chain has TRBV5-1 and TRBJ1-5; TRBD1 aligns across 7 bases. The CDR3 sequence is 15 residues long. V dropped 3 bases and J dropped 4; count of bases not matched to a gene: 7. Germline V gene data show CDR1 as SGHRS and CDR2 as YFSETQ. DNA of the CDR3: TGCGCCAGCAGCTCGGAAGGGACAGTTAATCAGCCCCAGCATTTT. Protein: CASSSEGTVNQPQHF.

This chain uses TRBV19 with TRBJ1-4, with D unresolved. Trimming pared 5 bases from V and 7 bases from J, leaving 14 bases between. CDR3 length: 14 amino acids. Germline assignment: CDR1 LNHDA and CDR2 SQIVND (reference sequence). The CDR3 bases are TGTGCCAGTAGTCCTCTGGAGGACGGTGAAAAACTGTTTTTT. This encodes CASSPLEDGEKLFF.

The CDR3 here is CASSPPPGVVNYGYTF. The CDR3 region has the DNA TGTGCCAGTAGTCCGCCGCCAGGGGTTGTTAACTATGGCTACACCTTC. The chain has TRBV19 and TRBJ1-2, with TRBD1 as a possible D gene (6 bases). The germline gives CDR1 LNHDA, CDR2 SQIVND (reference sequence). The CDR3 totals 16 residues. Trimming shortened V by 5 bases and J by 1 base, and 17 bases separated the two germline ends.

The J gene is TRBJ2-1, the V gene TRBV9, with 7 bases matching TRBD1. The germline V gene has CDR1 SGDLS and CDR2 YYNGEE. The CDR3 is 15 amino acids. J gave up 6 bases and V 4 bases, and 10 bases lay outside the gene matches. The CDR3 here is CASSQMTGSFNEQFF. CDR3 DNA sequence: TGTGCCAGCAGCCAGATGACAGGGTCTTTCAATGAGCAGTTCTTC.

This clone was seen just once. V gene TRBV19 combines with J gene TRBJ1-1; D might be TRBD1 (6 bases). The length of the CDR3 is 15 residues. Germline assignment: CDR1 LNHDA and CDR2 SQIVND (reference sequence). Between the trimmed V and J ends, which lost 3 bases and 6 bases, there was a span of 17 bases. This CDR3 is CASSIRNREYAEAFF. The DNA of the CDR3 is TGTGCCAGTAGTATTAGGAACAGGGAGTATGCTGAAGCTTTCTTT.

This chain links TRBV28 with TRBJ2-7; possible D gene TRBD2, 6 bases. V was cut by 7 bases and J by 7 bases, with 20 bases left in between. CDR1 and CDR2 (germline): MDHEN, SYDVKM. This CDR3 spans 14 amino acids. Here the CDR3 DNA reads TGTGCCAGCACTGATTTTCTCGGGGGTGGGGAGCAGTACTTC. This sequence encodes CASTDFLGGGEQYF.

The chain couples TRBV4-3 to TRBJ2-7; 8 bases fit TRBD1. This CDR3 is 15 amino acids long. After removal of 0 bases from V and 6 bases from J, the junction contained 7 bases not matched to a gene. Germline lookup yields CDR1 LGHNA and CDR2 YSLEER. The DNA of the CDR3 is TGCGCCAGCAGCCAAGATTTAGCAGGGGGCAGCGAGCAGTACTTC. Protein: CASSQDLAGGSEQYF.

The chain joins TRBV21-1 to TRBJ1-3; the DNA was not compared with TRBD1, the D call given in the table. TRBV21-1 represents a pseudogene. CDR3 size: 16 residues. The CDR3 loop is CASSTGQGLTGNTIYF. The CDR3 DNA sequence: TGTGCCAGCAGCACCGGACAGGGGTTGACTGGAAACACCATATATTTT.

V and J are TRBV7-9 and TRBJ2-4; TRBD2 agrees at 9 bases. The CDR3 is 18 residues long. V shed 0 bases and J 9 bases; nucleotides not matched to a gene: 15. Germline values: CDR1 SEHNR, CDR2 FQNEAQ (reference sequence). The CDR3 coding sequence is TGTGCCAGCAGCTTAGCCGGGGGTTCAGCGGGGGGCCGGAGCATTCAGTACTTC. As protein: CASSLAGGSAGGRSIQYF.

For the CDR3, the DNA is TGCGCCAGCAGCCAAGATTTGGCTCGGGGGGCGGCAGAATATAGCAATCAGCCCCAGCATTTT. Translated, it gives CASSQDLARGAAEYSNQPQHF. V usage is TRBV4-3 and J usage is TRBJ1-5; the D gene is possibly TRBD1 (6 bases). Germline-derived CDR1 and CDR2 are LGHNA and YSLEER. The V and J ends lost 0 bases and 0 bases respectively, with 24 bases between them. The CDR3 has 21 residues.

V usage is TRBV18 and J usage is TRBJ2-5; D is unresolved. V lost 2 bases and J 2 bases, leaving 6 bases between the germline ends. This CDR3 region has 13 residues. In germline, CDR1 is KGHSH, CDR2 LQKENI. CDR3 DNA sequence: TGTGCCAGCTCACCAGGAGTTCAAGAGACCCAGTACTTC. Amino acids: CASSPGVQETQYF.

The V and J genes are TRBV6-5 and TRBJ1-1; D may be TRBD1 (5 bases). Trimming cost V 6 bases and J 7 bases, with 12 bases left between them. Germline V gene data show CDR1 as MNHEY and CDR2 as SVGAGI. CDR3 length equals 12 residues. CDR3 loop: CASRHTTDEAFF. CDR3 coding DNA: TGTGCCAGCAGGCATACGACAGATGAAGCTTTCTTT.

V and J are TRBV19 and TRBJ1-2, with D tentatively TRBD1 (5 bases). CDR3 length: 15 residues. The ends were cut back, 3 bases at V and 4 bases at J, with 15 bases in the middle. The germline V gene has CDR1 LNHDA and CDR2 SQIVND (reference sequence). The CDR3 loop is CASSIRPGLGYGYTF. CDR3 coding DNA: TGTGCCAGTAGTATTAGGCCAGGGCTCGGCTATGGCTACACCTTC.

J is TRBJ2-7 and V is TRBV7-3, with a weak D call TRBD1 (7 bases). There are 14 residues in the CDR3. CDR1 is SGHTA and CDR2 is FQGTGA in the germline V gene. With 5 bases removed from V and 1 base from J, the gap between germline ends came to 12 bases. The CDR3 reads CASSPQGGSYEQYF. CDR3 DNA sequence: TGTGCCAGCAGCCCGCAGGGGGGATCCTACGAGCAGTACTTC.

The chain is built from TRBV7-9 and TRBJ2-6; the D is unclear. This CDR3 has 15 amino acids. In germline, CDR1 is SEHNR, CDR2 FQNEAQ (reference sequence). The V and J ends lost 3 bases and 0 bases respectively, with 6 bases between them. CDR3 sequence reads: CASSFGGSGANVLTF. In DNA, the CDR3 is TGTGCCAGCAGCTTTGGCGGCTCTGGGGCCAACGTCCTGACTTTC.

The chain combines TRBV28 with TRBJ2-3; D is possibly TRBD2 (6 bases). V was clipped by 3 bases and J by 2 bases, with 21 bases between them. CDR3 length: 18 amino acids. Germline CDR1 is MDHEN and CDR2 is SYDVKM. The CDR3 region is CASSFPTLAQTNTDTQYF. In DNA form, the CDR3 reads TGTGCCAGCAGTTTCCCTACTCTAGCGCAAACAAACACAGATACGCAGTATTTT. Full variable domain (missing parts from reference TRBV28 and TRBJ2-3): DVKVTQSSRYLVKRTGEKVFLECVQDMDHENMFWYRQDPGLGLRLIYFSYDVKMKEKGDIPEGYSVSREKKERFSLILESASTNQTSMYLCASSFPTLAQTNTDTQYFGPGTRLTVL.

V is TRBV28 and J is TRBJ2-1, with D possibly TRBD1 on 6 matching bases. The germline CDR1 and CDR2 sequences are MDHEN and SYDVKM. V was cut by 4 bases and J by 6 bases, with 16 bases left in between. The CDR3 spans 15 residues. This CDR3 reads CASSYWQGSRNEQFF. The CDR3 bases are TGTGCCAGCAGTTACTGGCAGGGGAGTCGCAATGAGCAGTTCTTC.

The genes are TRBV4-1 and TRBJ2-7; TRBD1 agrees at 9 bases. The germline CDR1 and CDR2 sequences are MGHRA and YSYEKL. CDR3 size: 15 residues. J lost 0 bases, V lost 3 bases, and 3 bases had no gene match. CDR3 in amino acids: CASSQNRGPSYEQYF. The CDR3 nucleotides read TGCGCCAGCAGCCAGAACAGGGGGCCCTCCTACGAGCAGTACTTC.

This clone occurred once. This chain links TRBV4-1 with TRBJ1-2; D gene ambiguous. V was cut by 1 base and J by 8 bases, with 17 bases left in between. The CDR3 has 15 residues. Germline-derived CDR1 and CDR2 are MGHRA and YSYEKL. CDR3 nucleotides: TGCGCCAGCAGCCAAGTTTTCGGCCCGGGAGGCGGCTACACCTTC. This codes for CASSQVFGPGGGYTF.

Here the CDR3 DNA reads TGTGCCAGCAGTTCCTCGACTAGCGGGTCGTACGAGCAGTACTTC. It specifies CASSSSTSGSYEQYF. This chain joins TRBV27 and TRBJ2-7; 10 bases line up with TRBD2. The CDR3 runs 15 residues. Germline V gives CDR1 MNHEY, CDR2 SMNVEV (reference sequence). Trimming took 4 bases from V and 4 from J; bases not matched to a gene: 7.